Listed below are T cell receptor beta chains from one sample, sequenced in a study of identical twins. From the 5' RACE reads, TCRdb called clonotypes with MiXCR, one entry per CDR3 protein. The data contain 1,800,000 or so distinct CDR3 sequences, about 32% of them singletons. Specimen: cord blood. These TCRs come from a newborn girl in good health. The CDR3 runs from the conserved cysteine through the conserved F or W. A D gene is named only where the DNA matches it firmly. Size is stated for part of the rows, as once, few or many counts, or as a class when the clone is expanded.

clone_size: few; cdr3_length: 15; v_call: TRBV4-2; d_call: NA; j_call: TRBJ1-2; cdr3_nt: TGTGCCAGCAGCCAAGTTCGGAGTCATAACTATGGCTACACCTTC; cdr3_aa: CASSQVRSHNYGYTF
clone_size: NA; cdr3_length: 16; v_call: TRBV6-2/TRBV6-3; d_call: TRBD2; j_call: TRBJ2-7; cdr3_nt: TGTGCCAGCAGTTACGGGCTAGCGGGACGCCCCTACGAGCAGTACTTC; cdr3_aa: CASSYGLAGRPYEQYF
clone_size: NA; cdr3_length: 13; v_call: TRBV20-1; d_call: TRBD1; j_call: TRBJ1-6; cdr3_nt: TGCAGTGGCGGGACAGTCTATAATTCACCCCTCCACTTT; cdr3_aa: CSGGTVYNSPLHF
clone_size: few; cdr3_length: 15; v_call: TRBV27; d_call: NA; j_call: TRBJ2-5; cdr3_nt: TGTGCCAGCAGTCCCCGGGCTGATCGCCAAGAGACCCAGTACTTC; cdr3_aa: CASSPRADRQETQYF
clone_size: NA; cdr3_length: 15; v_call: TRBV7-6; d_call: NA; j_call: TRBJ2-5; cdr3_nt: TGTGCCAGCAGCTTAGACCCGGGAGTACGCGAGACCCAGTACTTC; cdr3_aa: CASSLDPGVRETQYF
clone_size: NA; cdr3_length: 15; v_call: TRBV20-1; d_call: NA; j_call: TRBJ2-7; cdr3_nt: TGCAGTGCTAGAGATGGAGGACTCCCTCCCTACGAGCAGTACTTC; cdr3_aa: CSARDGGLPPYEQYF
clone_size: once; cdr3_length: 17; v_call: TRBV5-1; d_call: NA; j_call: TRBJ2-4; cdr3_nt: TGCGCCAGCAGCTTGGGGTGGTATGGGACTTCGGGAAACATTCAGTACTTC; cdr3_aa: CASSLGWYGTSGNIQYF
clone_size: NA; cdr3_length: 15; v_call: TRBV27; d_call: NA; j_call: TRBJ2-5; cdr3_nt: TGTGCCAGCAGTTCATACAGGGCACACAAAGAGACCCAGTACTTC; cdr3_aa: CASSSYRAHKETQYF
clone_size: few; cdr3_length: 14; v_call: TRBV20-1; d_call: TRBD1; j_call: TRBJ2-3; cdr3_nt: TGCAGTGCTATCCCGACAGGGGGCACAGATACGCAGTATTTT; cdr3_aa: CSAIPTGGTDTQYF
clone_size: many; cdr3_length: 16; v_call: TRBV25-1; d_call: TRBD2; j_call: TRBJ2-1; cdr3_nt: TGTGCCAGCAGTGAACTAGCGGGGGGCTCCTACAATGAGCAGTTCTTC; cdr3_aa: CASSELAGGSYNEQFF
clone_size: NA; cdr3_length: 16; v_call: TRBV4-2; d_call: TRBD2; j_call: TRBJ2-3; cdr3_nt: TGTGCCAGCAGCCAAGCCTCACTAGCGGGGGACAATACGCAGTATTTT; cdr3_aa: CASSQASLAGDNTQYF
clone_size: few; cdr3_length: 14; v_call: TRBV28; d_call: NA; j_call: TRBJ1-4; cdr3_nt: TGTGCCAGCAGTTTATTCGGCAGGGATGAAAAACTGTTTTTT; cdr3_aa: CASSLFGRDEKLFF
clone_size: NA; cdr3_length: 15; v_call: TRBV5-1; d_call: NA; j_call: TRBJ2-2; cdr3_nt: TGCGCCAGCAGCTTGGTAGGGGCGCGAGCCGGGGAGCTGTTTTTT; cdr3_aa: CASSLVGARAGELFF
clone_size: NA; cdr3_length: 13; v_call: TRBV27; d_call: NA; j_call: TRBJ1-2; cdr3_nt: TGTGCCAGCGGCCCAGGGGCTAACTATGGCTACACCTTC; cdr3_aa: CASGPGANYGYTF
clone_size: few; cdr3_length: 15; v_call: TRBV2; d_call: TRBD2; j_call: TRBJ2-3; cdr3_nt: TGTGCCAGCAGTGCCGGGACTAGCGGGAGTTATACGCAGTATTTT; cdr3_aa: CASSAGTSGSYTQYF
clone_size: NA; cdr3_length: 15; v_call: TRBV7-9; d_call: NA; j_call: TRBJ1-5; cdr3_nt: TGTGCCAGCAGCTTAGCAGGAGATCGCAATCAGCCCCAGCATTTT; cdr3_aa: CASSLAGDRNQPQHF
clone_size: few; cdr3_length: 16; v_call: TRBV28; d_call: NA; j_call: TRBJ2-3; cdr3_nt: TGTGCCAGCCAAACCTTGTGGAGGATCCCCACAGATACGCAGTATTTT; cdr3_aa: CASQTLWRIPTDTQYF
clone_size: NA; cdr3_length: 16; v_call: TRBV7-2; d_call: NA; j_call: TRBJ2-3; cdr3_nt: TGTGCCAGCAGCCCAAAAACAGCGGGCAGCACAGATACGCAGTATTTT; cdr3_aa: CASSPKTAGSTDTQYF
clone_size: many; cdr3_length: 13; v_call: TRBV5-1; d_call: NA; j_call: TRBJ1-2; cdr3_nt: TGCGCCAGCAGCTTCCGTAGTCAAGCTGGCTACACCTTC; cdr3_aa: CASSFRSQAGYTF
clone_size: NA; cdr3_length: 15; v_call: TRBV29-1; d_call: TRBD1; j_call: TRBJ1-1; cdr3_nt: TGCAGCGTCCCGCGACCCGGGACAGGGCAAGGTGAAGCTTTCTTT; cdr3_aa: CSVPRPGTGQGEAFF
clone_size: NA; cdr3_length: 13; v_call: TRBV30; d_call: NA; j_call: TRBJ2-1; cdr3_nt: TGTGCCTGGACCCTAAGAGGGGGCAATGAGCAGTTCTTC; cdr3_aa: CAWTLRGGNEQFF
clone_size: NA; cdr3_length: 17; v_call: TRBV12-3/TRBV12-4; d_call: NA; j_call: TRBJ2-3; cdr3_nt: TGTGCCAGCTGCCTAGGGCCTAAAATAGCCAGCACAGATACGCAGTATTTT; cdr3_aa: CASCLGPKIASTDTQYF
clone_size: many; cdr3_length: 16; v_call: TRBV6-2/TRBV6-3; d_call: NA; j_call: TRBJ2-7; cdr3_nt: TGTGCCAGCAGCCGTAGCCGGGACTCCCTTTCGGACGAGCAGTACTTC; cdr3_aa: CASSRSRDSLSDEQYF
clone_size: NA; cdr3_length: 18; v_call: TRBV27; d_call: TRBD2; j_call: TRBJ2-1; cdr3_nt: TGTGCCAGCAGTTTTTACGTTCAGAGCGGGAATTCCTACAATGAGCAGTTCTTC; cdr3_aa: CASSFYVQSGNSYNEQFF
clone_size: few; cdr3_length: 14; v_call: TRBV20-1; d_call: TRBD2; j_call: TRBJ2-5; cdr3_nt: TGCAGTGCTAGCCGAACACTAGCGAGGGAGACCCAGTACTTC; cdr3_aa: CSASRTLARETQYF
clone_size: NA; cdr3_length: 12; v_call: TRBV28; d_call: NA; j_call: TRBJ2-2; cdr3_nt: TGTGCCAGCGGACCTCCGCCCGGGGAGCTGTTTTTT; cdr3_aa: CASGPPPGELFF
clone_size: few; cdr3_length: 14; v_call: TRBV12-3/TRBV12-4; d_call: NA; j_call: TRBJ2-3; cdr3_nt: TGTGCCAGCAGTCGAACAGAGGGGACAGATACGCAGTATTTT; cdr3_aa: CASSRTEGTDTQYF
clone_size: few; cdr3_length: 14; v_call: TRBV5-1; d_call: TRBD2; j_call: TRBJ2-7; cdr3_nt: TGCGCCAGCAGCATAGCGGGGGCCCAGTACGAGCAGTACTTC; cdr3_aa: CASSIAGAQYEQYF
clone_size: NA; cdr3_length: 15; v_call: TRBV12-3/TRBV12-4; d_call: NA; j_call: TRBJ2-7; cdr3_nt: TGTGCCAGCAGTTTAGCAAGTGGGGGCAAGCACGAGCAGTACTTC; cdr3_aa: CASSLASGGKHEQYF
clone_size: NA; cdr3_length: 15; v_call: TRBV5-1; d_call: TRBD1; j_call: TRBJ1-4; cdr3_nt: TGCGCCAGCAGCTTCGAGGGGGCGGGGGATGAAAAACTGTTTTTT; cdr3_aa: CASSFEGAGDEKLFF
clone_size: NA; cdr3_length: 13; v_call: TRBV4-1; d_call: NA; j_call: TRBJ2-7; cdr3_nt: TGCGCCAGCAGCCAAGGGGAGACCAACGTCCGGTACTTC; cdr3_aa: CASSQGETNVRYF
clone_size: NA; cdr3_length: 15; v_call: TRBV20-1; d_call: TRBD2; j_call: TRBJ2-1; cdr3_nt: TGCAGTGCTCTTACTAGCGGGGGTTTCTACAATGAGCAGTTCTTC; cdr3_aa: CSALTSGGFYNEQFF
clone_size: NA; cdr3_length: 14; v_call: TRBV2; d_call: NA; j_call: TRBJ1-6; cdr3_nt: TGTGCCAGCAGCGTGACAGCCTCGAATTCACCCCTCCACTTT; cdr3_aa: CASSVTASNSPLHF
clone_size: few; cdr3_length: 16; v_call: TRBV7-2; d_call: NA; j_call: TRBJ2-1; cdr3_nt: TGTGCCAGCAGCGCTGCTGGCGGGTCCTCCTACAATGAGCAGTTCTTC; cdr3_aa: CASSAAGGSSYNEQFF
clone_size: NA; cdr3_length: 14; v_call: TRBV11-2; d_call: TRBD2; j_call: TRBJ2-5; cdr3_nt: TGTGCCAGCAGCTTAGCGGGGTCGGCGGGAGGTCTGTACTTC; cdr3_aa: CASSLAGSAGGLYF
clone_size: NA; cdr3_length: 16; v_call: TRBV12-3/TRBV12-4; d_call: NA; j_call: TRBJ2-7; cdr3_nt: TGTGCCAGCACCCCTGGGACCTCGATGGACGCAGGTGAGCAGTACTTC; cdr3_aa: CASTPGTSMDAGEQYF
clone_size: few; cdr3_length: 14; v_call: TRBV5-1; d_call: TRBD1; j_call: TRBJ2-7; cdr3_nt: TGCGCCAGCAGCCAGAATACAGGGGTTGGCGAGCAGTACTTC; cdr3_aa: CASSQNTGVGEQYF
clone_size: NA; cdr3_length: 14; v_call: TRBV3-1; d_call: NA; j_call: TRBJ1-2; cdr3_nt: TGTGCCAGCAGCCAAGGGTCAACAGGCTATGGCTACACCTTC; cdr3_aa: CASSQGSTGYGYTF
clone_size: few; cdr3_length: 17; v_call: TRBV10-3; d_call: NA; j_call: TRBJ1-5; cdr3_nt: TGTGCCATCAGTGAGTCGATAGGATACGGGGTCAATCAGCCCCAGCATTTT; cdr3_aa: CAISESIGYGVNQPQHF
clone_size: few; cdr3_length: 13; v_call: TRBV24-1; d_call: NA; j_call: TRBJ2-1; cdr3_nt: TGTGCCACCAGTGATTTCGGGCTTGATGAGCAGTTCTTC; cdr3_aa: CATSDFGLDEQFF
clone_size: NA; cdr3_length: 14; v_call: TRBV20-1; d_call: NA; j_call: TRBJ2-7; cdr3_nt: TGCAGTGCTAGAGCCATGGACTACTCCTACGAGCAGTACTTC; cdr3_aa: CSARAMDYSYEQYF
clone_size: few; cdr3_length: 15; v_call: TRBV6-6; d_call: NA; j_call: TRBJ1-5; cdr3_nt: TGTGCCAGCAGTTACTCGGCCAGGGGCAATCAGCCCCAGCATTTT; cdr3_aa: CASSYSARGNQPQHF
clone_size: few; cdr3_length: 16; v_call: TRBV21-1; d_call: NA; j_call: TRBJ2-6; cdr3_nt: TGTGCCAGCAGCAAAGTGGAGGGCTCTGGGGCCAACGTCCTGACTTTC; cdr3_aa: CASSKVEGSGANVLTF
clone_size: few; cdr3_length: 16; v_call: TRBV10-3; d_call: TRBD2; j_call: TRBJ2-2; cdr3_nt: TGTGCCATCAGTGCGTGGGGACTAGCGAACACCGGGGAGCTGTTTTTT; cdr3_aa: CAISAWGLANTGELFF